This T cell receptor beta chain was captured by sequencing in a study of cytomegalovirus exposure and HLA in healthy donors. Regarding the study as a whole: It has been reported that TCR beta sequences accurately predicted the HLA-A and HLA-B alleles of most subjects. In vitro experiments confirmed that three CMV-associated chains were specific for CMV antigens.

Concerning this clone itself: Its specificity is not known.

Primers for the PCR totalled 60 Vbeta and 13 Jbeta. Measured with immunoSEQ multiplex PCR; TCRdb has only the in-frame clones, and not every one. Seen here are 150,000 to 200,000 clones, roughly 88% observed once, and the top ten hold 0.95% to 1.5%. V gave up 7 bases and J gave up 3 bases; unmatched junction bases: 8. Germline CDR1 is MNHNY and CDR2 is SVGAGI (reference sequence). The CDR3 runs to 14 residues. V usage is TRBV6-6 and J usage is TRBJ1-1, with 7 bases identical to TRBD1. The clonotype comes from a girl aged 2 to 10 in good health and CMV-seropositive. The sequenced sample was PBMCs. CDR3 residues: CASTYRQGDTEAFF. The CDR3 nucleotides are TGTGCCAGCACCTACAGGCAGGGGGACACTGAAGCTTTCTTT.